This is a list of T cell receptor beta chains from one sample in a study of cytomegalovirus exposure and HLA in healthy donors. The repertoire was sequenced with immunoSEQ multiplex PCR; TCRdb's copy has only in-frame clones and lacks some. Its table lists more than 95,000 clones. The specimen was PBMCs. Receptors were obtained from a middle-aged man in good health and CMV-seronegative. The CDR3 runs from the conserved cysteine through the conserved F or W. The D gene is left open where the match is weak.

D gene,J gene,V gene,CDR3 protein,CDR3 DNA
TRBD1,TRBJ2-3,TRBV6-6,CASSWGTGTDTQYF,TGTGCCAGCAGTTGGGGGACAGGCACAGATACGCAGTATTTT
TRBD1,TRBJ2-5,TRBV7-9,CASSSSITGGERETQYF,TGTGCCAGCAGCTCTTCTATAACAGGGGGTGAGCGAGAGACCCAGTACTTC
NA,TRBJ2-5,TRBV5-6,CASSWDYQETQYF,TGTGCCAGCAGCTGGGACTACCAAGAGACCCAGTACTTC
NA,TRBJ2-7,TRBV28,CASSYYPLTYEQYF,TGTGCCAGCAGCTACTACCCTCTTACCTACGAGCAGTACTTC
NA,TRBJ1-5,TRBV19,CASSIDPVSNQPQHF,TGTGCCAGTAGTATAGACCCAGTTAGCAATCAGCCCCAGCATTTT
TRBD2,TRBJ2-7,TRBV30,CAYNPGLAGDEQYF,TGTGCCTATAATCCGGGACTAGCGGGAGACGAGCAGTACTTC
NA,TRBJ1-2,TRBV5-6,CASSLSAQHYGYTF,TGTGCCAGCAGCTTGTCGGCACAGCACTATGGCTACACCTTC
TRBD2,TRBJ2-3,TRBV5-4,CASSGETGTSGMGDTQYF,TGTGCCAGCAGCGGGGAGACAGGGACTAGCGGGATGGGAGATACGCAGTATTTT
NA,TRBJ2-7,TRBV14,CASSQLTGFGDEQYF,TGTGCCAGCAGCCAATTAACAGGGTTCGGCGACGAGCAGTACTTC
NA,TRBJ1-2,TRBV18,CASSPLDSANYGYTF,TGTGCCAGCTCACCACTGGACAGTGCTAACTATGGCTACACCTTC
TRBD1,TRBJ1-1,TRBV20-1,CSAADRDAFF,TGCAGTGCCGCCGACAGGGACGCTTTCTTT
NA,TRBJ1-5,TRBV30,CAWSVDSPNQPQHF,TGTGCCTGGAGCGTAGACAGCCCAAATCAGCCCCAGCATTTT